Below are 21 T cell receptor beta chains sequenced from a single sample in a study of blood T cell repertoires in COVID-19. Only in-frame clones appear in the TCRdb table, and some are missing; sequencing was by immunoSEQ multiplex PCR. Of 350,000 or so clones in the sample, around 90% were seen once. Sequencing was performed on peripheral blood. The receptor set was obtained from a man between 18 and 29 years old with active or convalescent COVID-19.

This rearrangement joins TRBV2 to TRBJ1-2; TRBD1 aligns across 11 bases. J was trimmed by 7 bases and V by 7 bases; bases with no gene match: 14. This CDR3 is built from 16 residues. The V gene's germline CDR1 is SNHLY and CDR2 FYNNEI. The CDR3 DNA sequence: TGTGCCAGCAACCCCCACGAGGACAGGGGGCAGGTTGGCTACACCTTC. Its protein is CASNPHEDRGQVGYTF. Looking up the rest from reference TRBV2 and TRBJ1-2 gives the full variable domain: EPEVTQTPSHQVTQMGQEVILRCVPISNHLYFYWYRQILGQKVEFLVSFYNNEISEKSEIFDDQFSVERPDGSNFTLKIRSTKLEDSAMYFCASNPHEDRGQVGYTFGSGTRLTVV.

This clone was counted only a few times. Other DNA variants within this sample encode the same CDR3. J is TRBJ2-1 and V is TRBV9; 8 bases fit TRBD1. CDR3 length: 15 residues. J was trimmed by 4 bases and V by 0 bases; bases with no gene match: 3. Germline loops: CDR1 SGDLS, CDR2 YYNGEE. The CDR3 sequence is CASSVVGQGYNEQFF. The CDR3 DNA reads TGTGCCAGCAGCGTAGTTGGACAGGGATACAATGAGCAGTTCTTC.

The V and J genes are TRBV28 and TRBJ2-7, with D perhaps TRBD1 (6 bases). The CDR3 contains 14 residues. CDR1 is MDHEN, CDR2 SYDVKM, per germline. V was clipped by 2 bases and J by 3 bases, with 11 bases between them. The CDR3 bases are TGTGCCAGCAGTTTAGGTAACAGGGACTACGAGCAGTACTTC. It is translated as CASSLGNRDYEQYF.

This sequence joins TRBV27 and TRBJ1-2, with D maybe TRBD1 (5 bases). The CDR3 spans 14 residues. CDR1 MNHEY and CDR2 SMNVEV come from the germline V gene (reference sequence). The V end was cut by 2 bases, the J end by 4 bases, with 11 bases between. The CDR3 bases are TGTGCCAGCAGTTTAGCGGGGGGAGTCTATGGCTACACCTTC. It encodes CASSLAGGVYGYTF.

The J gene is TRBJ1-3, the V gene TRBV7-2; D possibly corresponds to TRBD1 (5 bases). The CDR3 totals 16 residues. V dropped 2 bases and J dropped 0 bases, with 11 bases sitting between them. Germline V gives CDR1 SGHTA, CDR2 FQGNSA. CDR3 coding DNA: TGTGCCAGCAGCTTAAGGGGACTGAGCTCTGGAAACACCATATATTTT. Amino acids: CASSLRGLSSGNTIYF.

This clone has only one observation. V is TRBV6-5 and J is TRBJ1-6; 10 bases line up with TRBD1. Germline V gene data show CDR1 as MNHEY and CDR2 as SVGAGI. There are 16 residues in the CDR3. J gave up 6 bases and V 0 bases, and 2 bases lay outside the gene matches. CDR3 protein: CASSYSRDRGNSPLHF. The CDR3 DNA is TGTGCCAGCAGTTACTCCCGGGACAGGGGTAATTCACCCCTCCACTTT.

Details on this clone: The identical CDR3 is also encoded by other nucleotide sequences in the sample. The chain uses TRBV6-5 and TRBJ1-2, with a tentative D call TRBD1 (5 bases). The CDR3 consists of 13 residues. Between the trimmed V and J ends, which lost 6 bases and 0 bases, there was a span of 8 bases. Germline-derived CDR1 and CDR2 are MNHEY and SVGAGI. CDR3 loop: CASRTTANYGYTF. Written as DNA, the CDR3 is TGTGCCAGCAGAACGACAGCTAACTATGGCTACACCTTC.

The chain has TRBV5-6 and TRBJ1-3; 9 bases match TRBD1. Germline CDR1 and CDR2: SGHDT and YYEEEE. The CDR3 is made up of 16 amino acids. The ends lost 1 base at V and 0 bases at J; junction bases unmatched: 2. CDR3 sequence: CASSLMTGGSGNTIYF. In DNA form, the CDR3 reads TGTGCCAGCAGCTTGATGACAGGGGGCTCTGGAAACACCATATATTTT.

The chain carries TRBV19 and TRBJ1-1; 12 bases line up with TRBD1. The V segment lost 1 base and the J segment 1 base; nucleotides outside the gene matches: 4. Germline-derived CDR1 and CDR2 are LNHDA and SQIVND (reference sequence). This CDR3 is 17 amino acids long. CDR3 sequence: CASSIVRDRGRNTEAFF. The CDR3 bases are TGTGCCAGTAGTATAGTTAGGGACAGGGGGCGGAACACTGAAGCTTTCTTT.

This rearrangement joins TRBV13 to TRBJ2-3, with 8 nucleotides matching TRBD1. The CDR3 totals 17 residues. V was clipped by 0 bases and J by 9 bases; unmatched bases: 14. The germline V gene encodes CDR1 PRHDT and CDR2 FYEKMQ (reference sequence). CDR3 nucleotide sequence: TGTGCCAGCAGCTTAGGCGGGACAGGCCACTTAGGATTAACGCAGTATTTT. Translation gives CASSLGGTGHLGLTQYF.

The chain employs TRBV27 and TRBJ2-1; a possible D gene is TRBD2 (6 bases). Per the germline V gene, CDR1 is MNHEY and CDR2 is SMNVEV (reference sequence). Trimming cost V 6 bases and J 9 bases, with 21 bases left between them. The CDR3 contains 15 residues. CDR3 loop: CASRPIGLALSEQFF. The CDR3 nucleotides read TGTGCCAGCAGACCGATTGGCCTAGCGCTAAGTGAGCAGTTCTTC.

This clone was counted a single time. The J gene is TRBJ2-7, the V gene TRBV7-3; tentatively, D is TRBD1 (5 bases). Trimming took off 1 base at V and 5 bases at J, with 12 bases between the two ends. There are 14 residues in the CDR3. Germline values: CDR1 SGHTA, CDR2 FQGTGA. Written as DNA, the CDR3 is TGTGCCAGCAGCTTAATGGGGCAAGGGGACGAGCAGTACTTC. Protein sequence: CASSLMGQGDEQYF.

The CDR3 nucleotides read TGTGCCAGCAGTAGCAACCGGCGGGAGACCCAGTACTTC. Protein sequence: CASSSNRRETQYF. The chain combines TRBV6-5 with TRBJ2-5; no clear D gene. V was pared by 5 bases and J by 5 bases, with 12 bases between. The CDR3 runs 13 residues. Germline-derived CDR1 and CDR2 are MNHEY and SVGAGI.

The V call is TRBV7-8, the J call TRBJ2-3, with D hard to call. Per the germline V gene, CDR1 is SGHVS and CDR2 is FQNEAQ. V was pared by 5 bases and J by 6 bases, with 6 bases between. This CDR3 contains 11 residues. DNA of the CDR3: TGTGCCAGCAGCCCCGTGGATACGCAGTATTTT. Its translation is CASSPVDTQYF.

The J gene is TRBJ2-1, the V gene TRBV5-4; 7 bases agree with TRBD2. CDR1 is SGHNT, CDR2 YYREEE, per germline (reference sequence). The CDR3 extends over 15 amino acids. Losses at the gene ends were 7 bases for V and 1 base for J; bases not matched to a gene: 8. Here the CDR3 DNA reads TGTGCCAGCGGCGGGCGGGAGTCATCCTACAATGAGCAGTTCTTC. It encodes CASGGRESSYNEQFF.

This chain joins TRBV27 and TRBJ2-6; 8 bases fit TRBD1. The CDR3 has 17 residues. Germline V gives CDR1 MNHEY, CDR2 SMNVEV (reference sequence). V dropped 4 bases and J dropped 0; count of bases not matched to a gene: 5. CDR3 in amino acids: CASSSRDRPSGANVLTF. CDR3 in DNA: TGTGCCAGCAGTTCTAGGGACAGGCCCTCTGGGGCCAACGTCCTGACTTTC.

The chain recombines TRBV10-1 with TRBJ2-2; TRBD2 is a possible D gene (5 bases). This CDR3 is 16 amino acids long. Deletions cut 8 bases from V and 2 bases from J, with 18 bases between. Germline V gene lookup returns CDR1 WNHNN and CDR2 SYGVQD (reference sequence). CDR3 DNA: TGCGCCAGCTTCTGGTGGCGGCGGGCCAACACCGGGGAGCTGTTTTTT. Encoded protein: CASFWWRRANTGELFF.

This rearrangement joins TRBV4-3 to TRBJ2-3; 9 nucleotides line up with TRBD1. V shed 8 bases, J shed 7 bases, and the junction held 7 bases outside the gene matches. The germline gives CDR1 LGHNA, CDR2 YSLEER. The CDR3 runs 13 residues. The CDR3 DNA reads TGCGCCAGCTCCGGGACAGGGTCATATACGCAGTATTTT. Encoded protein: CASSGTGSYTQYF.

The rearrangement joins TRBV5-5 to TRBJ2-1; 8 nucleotides agree with TRBD1. Germline loops: CDR1 SGHKS, CDR2 YYEKEE (reference sequence). The CDR3 sequence is 15 residues long. The V gene end was trimmed by 1 base and the J gene end by 5 bases; junction bases not matched to a gene: 5. As DNA, the CDR3 is TGTGCCAGCAGCTTGTTGACAGGGGAAAACAATGAGCAGTTCTTC. Encoded protein: CASSLLTGENNEQFF.

The chain carries TRBV9 and TRBJ1-6; maybe TRBD1 (6 bases). V lost 4 bases to trimming and J lost 8 bases, with 16 bases between them. This CDR3 region has 15 residues. Germline values: CDR1 SGDLS, CDR2 YYNGEE. CDR3 sequence: CASSSHRVGDSPLHF. As DNA, the CDR3 is TGTGCCAGCAGCTCCCACAGGGTCGGAGATTCACCCCTCCACTTT.

The chain carries TRBV9 and TRBJ2-2; D possibly corresponds to TRBD2 (5 bases). The CDR3 is 15 residues long. Germline V gives CDR1 SGDLS, CDR2 YYNGEE. V was cut by 2 bases and J by 2 bases, with 10 bases left in between. CDR3 nucleotides: TGTGCCAGCAGCGTCGGGGATAGAAACACCGGGGAGCTGTTTTTT. Translating gives CASSVGDRNTGELFF. Together with reference TRBV9 and TRBJ2-2, the CDR3 gives the full variable domain: DSGVTQTPKHLITATGQRVTLRCSPRSGDLSVYWYQQSLDQGLQFLIQYYNGEERAKGNILERFSAQQFPDLHSELNLSSLELGDSALYFCASSVGDRNTGELFFGEGSRLTVL.